The T cell receptor (beta chain) under discussion was sequenced for a study of shared T cell receptors in the human thymus. Using immunoSEQ multiplex PCR, the repertoire was profiled, and TCRdb retains in-frame clones only, with some absent. The sample holds 450,000 to 650,000 clones, approximately 80% seen once. These data were also reused for a study on human thymus T cells. This second study says: Related research described thymic repertoires that were highly overlapping among unrelated individuals.

This TCR came from a boy younger than two with a congenital heart defect. The sequenced sample consisted of thymocytes.

The CDR3 bases are TGTGCCAGCAGTACACCAGGGTCTGATACGCAGTATTTT. The encoded protein is CASSTPGSDTQYF. The chain couples TRBV28 to TRBJ2-3, with a weak D call TRBD1 (5 bases). Deletions cut 5 bases from V and 6 bases from J, with 12 bases between. CDR3 length: 13 amino acids. Germline V gene data show CDR1 as MDHEN and CDR2 as SYDVKM.